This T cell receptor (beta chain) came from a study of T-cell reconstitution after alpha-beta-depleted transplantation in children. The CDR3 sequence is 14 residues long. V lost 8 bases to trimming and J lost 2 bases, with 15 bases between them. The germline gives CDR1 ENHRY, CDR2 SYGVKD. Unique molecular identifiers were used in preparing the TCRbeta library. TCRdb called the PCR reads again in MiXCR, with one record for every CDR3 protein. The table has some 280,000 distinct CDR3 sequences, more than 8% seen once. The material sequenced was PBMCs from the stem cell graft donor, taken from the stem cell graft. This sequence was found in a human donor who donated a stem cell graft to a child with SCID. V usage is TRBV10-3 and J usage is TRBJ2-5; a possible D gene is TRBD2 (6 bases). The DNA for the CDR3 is TGTGCCATCTTCTCCGGGACTCCACAAGAGACCCAGTACTTC. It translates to CAIFSGTPQETQYF.